This TCR beta chain was identified in a study of memory CD4+ T cells and cytomegalovirus serostatus. Single viable CD3+CD4+CD8-CD45RO+ cells were sorted as the memory CD4+ T cells. J was trimmed by 6 bases and V by 2 bases; bases with no gene match: 7. The CDR3 runs to 14 residues. In germline, CDR1 is SGHTA, CDR2 FQGNSA. Here immunoSEQ multiplex PCR was the method, and the copy in TCRdb shows in-frame clones only, minus some. The table shows 30,000 to 40,000 clones, with around 79% occurring only once. The sequence derives from an adult in good health and CMV-seropositive. Sequenced material: memory CD4+ T cells from blood. V and J are TRBV7-2 and TRBJ2-7; 7 positions agree with TRBD1. CDR3: CASSLSQGQGEQYF. CDR3 nucleotide sequence: TGTGCCAGCAGCTTATCACAGGGGCAGGGCGAGCAGTACTTC.